This T cell receptor (beta chain) was identified in a study of cytomegalovirus exposure and HLA in healthy donors. Across the study: Sequencing of about 179 million T cells in an earlier analysis found some 100 million unique TCR beta sequences.

Germline loops: CDR1 SGDLS, CDR2 YYNGEE. The CDR3 extends over 14 amino acids. Trimming stripped 4 bases from V and 5 bases from J, with 15 bases between. 60 Vbeta and 13 Jbeta primers were used in PCR. TCRdb's copy holds only in-frame clones and misses some; the assay was immunoSEQ multiplex PCR. Altogether 100,000 to 150,000 clones are present, about 80% being singletons, with the ten largest covering about 3.9%. The receptor was isolated from a woman between 35 and 50 years old in good health and CMV-seropositive. Sequencing was done on a sample of PBMCs. The chain couples TRBV9 to TRBJ1-1; a possible D gene is TRBD1 (6 bases). The CDR3 coding sequence is TGTGCCAGCAGCACAACGGACAGTATGACTGAAGCTTTCTTT. Translation: CASSTTDSMTEAFF. The full variable domain, completed using reference TRBV9 and TRBJ1-1, is DSGVTQTPKHLITATGQRVTLRCSPRSGDLSVYWYQQSLDQGLQFLIQYYNGEERAKGNILERFSAQQFPDLHSELNLSSLELGDSALYFCASSTTDSMTEAFFGQGTRLTVV.